The present TCR beta chain was sequenced within a study of TIL therapy for anti-PD-1-resistant metastatic lung cancer. Study-level findings and limits: Many TIL product clones were absent from baseline tumor, suggesting clonal contraction.

The libraries were made with immunoSEQ v3. TCRdb's table, derived via immunoSEQ multiplex PCR, lists solely in-frame clones and lacks some. Here the sample spans 9,500 to 15,000 clones, 58% being singletons. Time point given: pre-treatment sample, taken before nivolumab and TIL therapy. Pleural nodules or supraclavicular lymph nodes made up most of the excised metastases sampled. This clone was observed a handful of times. Its antigen is undetermined. Trimming removed 3 bases from V and 6 bases from J; junction bases left unmatched: 4. CDR1 and CDR2 from the germline V gene are ENHRY and SYGVKD. The CDR3 totals 13 residues.

The chain combines TRBV10-3 with TRBJ2-7; the match to TRBD1 covers 8 bases. The specimen comprised tumor tissue, sampled at baseline. This TCR was recovered from a person aged 25-79 years with non-small cell lung cancer. The CDR3 bases are TGTGCCATCAGTGACGAACAGGGGGGCGAGCAGTACTTC. Translated: CAISDEQGGEQYF.